This T cell receptor beta chain was documented in a study of T cell repertoires in cytomegalovirus infection. Study-wide context: Signatures in public TCR beta sequences pointed to both CMV infection and matching HLA type. Study findings and constraints: Across the ex vivo response, the dominant clonotypes were HLA-C-restricted CMV-specific TCR beta clonotypes. Frequencies of public TCR beta families were cumulated, and this identified carriers of CMV plus the relevant HLA.

About this clonotype: As yet, its antigen is unknown.

CDR3 length: 14 residues. The ends were cut back, 5 bases at V and 4 bases at J, with 17 bases in the middle. Germline values: CDR1 SQVTM, CDR2 ANQGSEA. From the reads, TCRdb called clonotypes with MiXCR, one entry per CDR3 protein. Found here are fewer than 700,000 distinct CDR3 sequences, roughly 24% of them singletons; the top ten hold roughly 8%. This chain uses TRBV29-1 with TRBJ1-2; D is possibly TRBD1 (5 bases). The clonotype originates from a human donor in good health (CMV status not recorded). Some clones in this sample may be carry-over from other donors' samples. The sequencing sample was made of CD8+ T cells from PBMCs. The CDR3 reads CSVPAGLGIYGYTF. The DNA of the CDR3 is TGCAGCGTTCCAGCAGGGCTAGGGATCTATGGCTACACCTTC.